This entry describes one T cell receptor (beta chain). Its recognized antigen is unknown. There are no base qualities to consult, and no much larger clone falls within one base. This sample was taken from a study of OX40 agonist ivuxolimab in advanced cancers. Concerning the study at large: Ivuxolimab was a fully human IgG2 agonistic monoclonal antibody targeting the costimulatory receptor OX40 (CD134). Intravenous ivuxolimab was administered to patients every 2 weeks at six dose levels: 0.01, 0.1, 0.3, 1.5, 3 and 10 mg/kg. In the dose-escalation cohort, 75% to 85% of patients were male, and the mean age was 60 years with a range of roughly 20 to 79. Prior anti-PD-1, anti-PD-L1 or anti-CTLA-4 therapy was permitted, and approximately 40% of dose-escalation patients had received checkpoint inhibitors. The point of sequencing TCRbeta in the periphery was to test whether ivuxolimab changed TCR sequence diversity and drove clonal T-cell expansion. Partial responses were achieved by three dose-escalation patients, of whom one had hepatocellular carcinoma and two had cutaneous melanoma. The monotherapy dose-escalation portion (N ≈ 56 patients) of the phase I ivuxolimab trial is reported in the paper. Among the roughly 50 dose-escalation patients, some 19 had hepatocellular carcinoma, 15 or so melanoma, 9 renal cell carcinoma and 9 head and neck cancer. The paper's findings and limits, for the study overall: After ivuxolimab, expanded clones were on average more numerous among CD8+ T cells than among CD4+ T cells. In partial responders in the 0.1-3.0 mg/kg groups, normalized peripheral clonal expansion was found to be among the lowest, especially among CD8+ T cells. The antigen specificity of the peripheral T cells that underwent clonal expansion was not determined. Clonal expansion of both CD4+ and CD8+ blood T cells was observed from baseline to week 6 at doses 0.1 to 3.0 mg/kg. Low levels of normalized T-cell clonal expansion were also seen in some nonresponding patients.

The trial excluded patients who had a history of autoimmune disease or who were on systemic immunosuppression. In every dose cohort, peripheral blood was drawn for TCR sequencing at baseline, cycle 4 day 1, and cycle 7 day 1. Samples came from an open-label, multicenter, first-in-human phase I dose-escalation trial of ivuxolimab. Adults with locally advanced or metastatic melanoma, renal cell, hepatocellular, or head and neck squamous cell carcinoma were enrolled in the trial. Before TCR sequencing, CD4+ T cells and CD8+ T cells were sorted from peripheral blood as separate populations. A distance of 11 bases separates the germline ends of V and J, which lose 7 bases and 0 bases respectively. Per the germline V gene, SGHDT is the CDR1 and YYEEEE is the CDR2. Counted from cysteine to phenylalanine, this CDR3 has 14 amino acids. Solely the CDR3 DNA is kept, with 42 bases framed from the first base.

For sequencing of the TCRbeta CDR3 region, genomic DNA was extracted from the sorted cells. The immunoSEQ Assay was used to sequence the TCRbeta CDR3 regions. TCRdb re-hosts the immuneACCESS table, in-frame sequences only. Its copies lack some clones; in the studies checked, an unresolved V gene accounts for under half of them, and the cause for the rest is not known. This sample comprises more than 50,000 clones, more than 75% of them detected only once. Of the sample, 2.6% falls within the top ten clones. The sequence came from an adult with an advanced solid tumor such as melanoma, head and neck, liver or kidney cancer. The sequences come from CD4+ or CD8+ T cells sorted from blood, collected in a trial of the OX40 agonist ivuxolimab. The V gene is TRBV5-6 and the J gene is TRBJ1-3, with a weak D call of TRBD1 (6 bases match). The CDR3 reads as follows: CASAGTSSGNTIYF. The DNA sequence is TGTGCCAGCGCCGGGACAAGCTCTGGAAACACCATATATTTT.